This T cell receptor beta chain was observed in a study of CDR3 diversity in severe acne. MiXCR, run by TCRdb on the PCR reads, gives a single entry per CDR3 protein. Of 89,000 or so distinct CDR3 sequences in the sample, 45% to 50% are singletons; the top ten hold around a tenth. From germline, CDR1 is SGHVS and CDR2 FQNEAQ. The CDR3 is 16 residues long. The V end lost 1 base, the J end lost 1 base, and 11 bases lay between the germline ends. This chain uses TRBV7-8 with TRBJ1-5, with D maybe TRBD1 (5 bases). This clonotype was sampled from a male donor in good health, serving as a control. Sequences were obtained from blood. CDR3 protein: CASSLGGPPSNQPQHF. The CDR3, as DNA: TGTGCCAGCAGCTTAGGGGGACCTCCAAGCAATCAGCCCCAGCATTTT.